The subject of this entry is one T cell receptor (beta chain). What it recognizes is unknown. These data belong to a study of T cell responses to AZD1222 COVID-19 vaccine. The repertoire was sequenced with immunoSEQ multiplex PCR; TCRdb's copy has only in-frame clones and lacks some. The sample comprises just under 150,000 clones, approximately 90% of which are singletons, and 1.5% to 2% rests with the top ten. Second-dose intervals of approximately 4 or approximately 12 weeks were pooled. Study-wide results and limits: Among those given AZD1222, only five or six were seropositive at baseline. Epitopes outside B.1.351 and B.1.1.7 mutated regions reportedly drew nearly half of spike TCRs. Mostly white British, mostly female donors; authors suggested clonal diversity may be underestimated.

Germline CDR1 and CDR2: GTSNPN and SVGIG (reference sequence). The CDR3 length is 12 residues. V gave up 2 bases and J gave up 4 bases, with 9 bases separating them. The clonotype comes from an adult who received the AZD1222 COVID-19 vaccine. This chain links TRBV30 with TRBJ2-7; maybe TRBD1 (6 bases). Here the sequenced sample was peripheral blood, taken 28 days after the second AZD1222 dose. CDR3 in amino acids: CAWSQQGYEQYF. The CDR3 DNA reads TGTGCCTGGAGTCAGCAGGGGTACGAGCAGTACTTC.